Detailed here is one T cell receptor (beta chain). This clone was seen only a few times. What this receptor recognizes is not known. There are no base qualities to consult, and no much larger clone falls within one base. Each donor gave one peripheral blood draw, averaging roughly 100 mL, which was collected into heparinised tubes. A BD FACSAria II was used to sort naive, central memory, regulatory and stem cell-like memory CD4+ T cells with a panel that included CD45RO, CCR7, CD25, CD127, CD95 and CD27. Purity was above 98% for every sorted population. PBMCs were separated immediately by Lymphoprep density gradient centrifugation and were stained directly, without being cultured. So that batch effects would be minimized, each experiment stained and sorted samples in pairs, pairing one healthy donor with one patient. The sample is drawn from a study of beta chain features in type 1 diabetes (dated by TCRdb to the late 2010s). Regarding the complete study: Mean age, gender distribution, total cell number and subset yield did not differ between patients and healthy donors. A total of 85 million to 140 million sorted cells were examined across all samples, and a strong correlation was observed between cell number per subset and RNA yield. In the study, TCRB repertoires of sorted circulating CD4+ T cell subsets from recently diagnosed type 1 diabetes patients were compared with those of matched healthy donors. Whereas all 30 or so donors provided naive and central memory subsets, regulatory and stem cell-like memory subsets were isolated from just 8 patients and roughly eight healthy donors. What the study reported, not specific to this receptor: Naive, central memory and regulatory TCRB repertoires appeared to be more alike among patients than among healthy donors. Sequencing cDNA rather than genomic DNA could over-represent highly expressing activated cells, although activation and CD3 levels did not differ between groups. Shorter templates might have been favored by PCR, but patient and control samples were amplified and corrected together, so both groups would have been affected equally by any skew. Because the HLA sub-analyses included only small numbers of individuals, any influence of HLA type on TCRB rearrangement was left unresolved. Type 1 diabetes patients showed a moderate but significant shortening of TCRB CDR3 length in all four CD4+ subsets. Patients with type 1 diabetes made fewer insertions and deleted more nucleotides at VDJ recombination sites, implying thymic rearrangement abnormalities.

The entire amount of isolated RNA was reverse transcribed using the High Capacity cDNA Reverse Transcription Kit, so the sequenced TCRB transcripts were expressed ones. Naive, central memory and regulatory T cell samples underwent deep immunoSEQ sequencing, averaging approximately 3.5 million total reads per sample. Sorted cells were lysed in RLT buffer and RNA was extracted with DNase-treated RNeasy Micro or Mini kits, depending on cell number. To prevent cross-contamination, every cell subset was processed on its own, while patient and healthy donor samples were processed together. Using the immunoSEQ multiplex PCR, TCRB sequences were amplified from cDNA into 87-bp fragments spanning the CDR3 region. The amplicons were sequenced using the Illumina HiSeq platform. The authors processed their data as follows. Synthetic template baselines were used to correct PCR bias computationally, reads within Hamming distance 2 were collapsed together, and singletons that could not be merged were discarded. Reads were aligned to IMGT to assign V, D and J genes, CDR3 length, and insertions or deletions at six rearrangement sites. Within each subset, clonotype counts were normalized to the number of sorted cells before true diversity and Gini coefficients were calculated with the tcR R package. Repertoire sharing was quantified using the overlap coefficient calculated on TCRB nucleotide sequences. Out-of-frame TCRB sequences from naive cells were analyzed as a proxy for the pre-selection repertoire. The source is immuneACCESS, and TCRdb retained only in-frame sequences with V and J called. Part of the clones is not carried over; for the studies checked, unresolved V genes explain less than half of this, and the remainder is unexplained. V and J calls and clone size are given by that table; D and trimming were obtained from the DNA. The table for this sample lists over 500,000 clones; around 15% of them were counted only once. The top ten clones comprise about 0.087% of the sample.

The junction shows trimming of 4 bases on V and 4 bases on J, plus 14 bases between the germline ends. Measured from the cysteine to the phenylalanine, the CDR3 is 15 residues long. Only the CDR3 DNA stays, 45 bases, in frame from base 1. For CDR1 and CDR2, the germline V gene (reference sequence) lists LNHDA and SQIVND. The TCR originated in a man between 18 and 35 years old in good health. The sequenced material came from naive CD4+ T cells from blood. The meaning of the sample's cell subset or site label: true naive CD4+ T cells. This sequence uses TRBV19 and TRBJ2-4; D gene: possibly TRBD1, on 7 matching bases. The CDR3 is CASSKEGTVKNIQYF. The DNA reads as follows: TGTGCCAGTAGTAAGGAGGGGACAGTAAAAAACATTCAGTACTTC.